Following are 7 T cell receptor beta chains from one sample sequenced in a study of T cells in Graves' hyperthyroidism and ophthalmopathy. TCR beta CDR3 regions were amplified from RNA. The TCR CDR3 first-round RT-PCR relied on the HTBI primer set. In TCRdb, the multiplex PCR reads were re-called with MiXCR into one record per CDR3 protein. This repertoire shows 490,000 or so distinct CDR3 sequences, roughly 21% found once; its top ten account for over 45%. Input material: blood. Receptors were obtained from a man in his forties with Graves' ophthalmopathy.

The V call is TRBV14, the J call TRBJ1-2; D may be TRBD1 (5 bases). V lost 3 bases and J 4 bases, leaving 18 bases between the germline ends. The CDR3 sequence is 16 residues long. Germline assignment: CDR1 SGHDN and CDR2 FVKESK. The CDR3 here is CASSQEDYPRGYGYTF. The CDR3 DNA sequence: TGTGCCAGCAGCCAGGAGGATTACCCGAGGGGCTATGGCTACACCTTC.

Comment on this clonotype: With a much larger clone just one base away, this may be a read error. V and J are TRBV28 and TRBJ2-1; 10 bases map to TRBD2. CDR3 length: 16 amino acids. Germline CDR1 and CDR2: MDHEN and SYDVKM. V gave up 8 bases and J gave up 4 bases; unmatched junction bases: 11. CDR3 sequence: CASGSSGLAPYNEQFF. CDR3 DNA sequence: TGTGCCAGCGGTTCCTCGGGACTAGCGCCTTACAATGAGCAGTTCTTC.

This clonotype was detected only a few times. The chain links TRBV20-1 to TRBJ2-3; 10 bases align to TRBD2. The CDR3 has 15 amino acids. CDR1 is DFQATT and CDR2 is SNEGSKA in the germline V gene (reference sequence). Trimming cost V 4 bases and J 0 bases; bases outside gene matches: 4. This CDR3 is CSATSGGASTDTQYF. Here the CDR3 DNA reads TGCAGTGCTACTAGCGGGGGAGCTAGCACAGATACGCAGTATTTT.

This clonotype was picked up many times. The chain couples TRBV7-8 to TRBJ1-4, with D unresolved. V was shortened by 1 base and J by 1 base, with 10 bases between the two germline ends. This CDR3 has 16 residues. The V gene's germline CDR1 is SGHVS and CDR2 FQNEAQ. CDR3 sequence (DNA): TGTGCCAGCAGCTTAGTTCTTCCAGGAACTAATGAAAAACTGTTTTTT. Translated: CASSLVLPGTNEKLFF.

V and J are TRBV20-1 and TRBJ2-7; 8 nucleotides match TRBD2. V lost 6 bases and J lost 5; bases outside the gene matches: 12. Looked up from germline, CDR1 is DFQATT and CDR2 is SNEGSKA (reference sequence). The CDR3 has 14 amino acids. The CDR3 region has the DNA TGCAGTGCCCTACCAGGAACTAGCGGAGACGAGCAGTACTTC. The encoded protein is CSALPGTSGDEQYF.

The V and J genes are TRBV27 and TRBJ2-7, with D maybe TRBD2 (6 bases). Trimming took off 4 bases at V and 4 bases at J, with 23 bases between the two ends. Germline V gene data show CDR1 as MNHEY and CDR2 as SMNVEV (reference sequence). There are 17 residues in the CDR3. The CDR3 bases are TGTGCCAGCAGTTCAACTACCCGGGACTCCTACGGGTACGAGCAGTACTTC. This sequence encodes CASSSTTRDSYGYEQYF.

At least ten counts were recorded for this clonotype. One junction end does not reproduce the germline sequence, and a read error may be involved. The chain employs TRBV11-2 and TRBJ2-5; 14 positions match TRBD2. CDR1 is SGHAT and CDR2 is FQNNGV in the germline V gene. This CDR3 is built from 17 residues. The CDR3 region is CASSLGRGLAGEETQYF. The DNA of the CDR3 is TGTGCCAGCAGTTTAGGGAGGGGACTAGCGGGAGAAGAGACCCAGTACTTC.